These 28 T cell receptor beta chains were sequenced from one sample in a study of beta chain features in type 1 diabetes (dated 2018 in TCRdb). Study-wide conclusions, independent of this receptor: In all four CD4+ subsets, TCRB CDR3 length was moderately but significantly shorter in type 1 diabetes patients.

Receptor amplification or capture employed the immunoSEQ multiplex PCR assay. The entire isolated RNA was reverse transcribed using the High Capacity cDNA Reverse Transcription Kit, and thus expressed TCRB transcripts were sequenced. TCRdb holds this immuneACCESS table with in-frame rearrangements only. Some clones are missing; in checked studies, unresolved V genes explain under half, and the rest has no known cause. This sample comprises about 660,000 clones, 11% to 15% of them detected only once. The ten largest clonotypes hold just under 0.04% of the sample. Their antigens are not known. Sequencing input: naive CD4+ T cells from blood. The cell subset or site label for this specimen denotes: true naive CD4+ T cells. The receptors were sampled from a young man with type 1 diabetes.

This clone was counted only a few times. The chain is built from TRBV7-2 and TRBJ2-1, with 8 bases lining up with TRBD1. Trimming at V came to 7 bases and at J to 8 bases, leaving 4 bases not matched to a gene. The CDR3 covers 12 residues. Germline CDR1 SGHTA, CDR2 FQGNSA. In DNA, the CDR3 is TGTGCCAGCACCCCGACAGGGGATGAGCAGTTCTTC. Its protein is CASTPTGDEQFF.

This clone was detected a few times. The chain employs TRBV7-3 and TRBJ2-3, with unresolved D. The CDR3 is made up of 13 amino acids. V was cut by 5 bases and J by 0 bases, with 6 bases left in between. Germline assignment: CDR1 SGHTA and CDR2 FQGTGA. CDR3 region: CASSPPSTDTQYF. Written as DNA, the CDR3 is TGTGCCAGCAGCCCCCCTAGCACAGATACGCAGTATTTT.

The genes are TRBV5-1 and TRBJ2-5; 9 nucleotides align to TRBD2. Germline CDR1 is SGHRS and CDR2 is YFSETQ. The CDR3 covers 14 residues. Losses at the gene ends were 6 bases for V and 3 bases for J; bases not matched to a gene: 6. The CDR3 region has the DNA TGCGCCAGCATTTGGACTAGCGTCAAAGAGACCCAGTACTTC. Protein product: CASIWTSVKETQYF.

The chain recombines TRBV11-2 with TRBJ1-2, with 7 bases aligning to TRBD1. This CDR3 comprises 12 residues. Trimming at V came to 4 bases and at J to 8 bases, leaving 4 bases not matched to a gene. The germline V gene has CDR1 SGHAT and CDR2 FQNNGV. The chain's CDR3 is CASSSTGVGYTF. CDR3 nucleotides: TGTGCCAGCAGCTCTACAGGGGTCGGCTACACCTTC.

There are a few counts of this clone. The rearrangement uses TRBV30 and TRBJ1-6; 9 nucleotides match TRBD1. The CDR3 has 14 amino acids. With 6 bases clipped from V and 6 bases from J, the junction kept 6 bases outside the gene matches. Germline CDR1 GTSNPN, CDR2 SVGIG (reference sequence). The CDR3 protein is CACPPGQGNSPLHF. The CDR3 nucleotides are TGTGCCTGCCCGCCGGGACAGGGTAATTCACCCCTCCACTTT.

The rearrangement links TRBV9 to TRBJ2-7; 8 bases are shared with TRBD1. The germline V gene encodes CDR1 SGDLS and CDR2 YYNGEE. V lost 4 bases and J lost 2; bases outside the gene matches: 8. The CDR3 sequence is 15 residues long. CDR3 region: CASSWGTGSAYEQYF. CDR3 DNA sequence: TGTGCCAGCAGCTGGGGGACAGGTTCGGCCTACGAGCAGTACTTC.

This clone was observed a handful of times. CDR3 nucleotide sequence: TGCGCCAGCAGCGCAGGACTAGCGGGAGGGCTTTACAATGAGCAGTTCTTC. Protein sequence: CASSAGLAGGLYNEQFF. The chain has TRBV5-1 and TRBJ2-1, with 15 bases identical to TRBD2. CDR1 is SGHRS, CDR2 YFSETQ, per germline. Unmatched junction bases numbered 6, after V lost 4 bases and J lost 4 bases. The CDR3 extends over 17 amino acids.

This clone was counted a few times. In DNA, the CDR3 is TGTGCCAGCAGCGTGGGAGCGGCGGGAACCGGGGAGCTGTTTTTT. Residues: CASSVGAAGTGELFF. The chain employs TRBV9 and TRBJ2-2; possible D gene TRBD2, 6 bases. Per germline, CDR1 SGDLS and CDR2 YYNGEE. Trimming removed 2 bases from V and 5 bases from J, with 13 bases in between. The CDR3 is made up of 15 amino acids.

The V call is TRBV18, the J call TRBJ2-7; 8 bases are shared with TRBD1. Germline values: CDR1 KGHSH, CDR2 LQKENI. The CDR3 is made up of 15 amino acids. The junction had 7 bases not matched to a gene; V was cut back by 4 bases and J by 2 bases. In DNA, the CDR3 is TGTGCCAGCTCACTGGGGACAGGCGTCGCCTACGAGCAGTACTTC. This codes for CASSLGTGVAYEQYF.

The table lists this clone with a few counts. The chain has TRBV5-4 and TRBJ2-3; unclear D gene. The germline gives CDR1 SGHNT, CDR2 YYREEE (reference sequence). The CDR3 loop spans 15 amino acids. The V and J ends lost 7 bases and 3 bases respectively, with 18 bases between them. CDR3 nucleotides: TGTGCCAGCCGACCCGGAGAAGTCCGAACAGATACGCAGTATTTT. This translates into CASRPGEVRTDTQYF.

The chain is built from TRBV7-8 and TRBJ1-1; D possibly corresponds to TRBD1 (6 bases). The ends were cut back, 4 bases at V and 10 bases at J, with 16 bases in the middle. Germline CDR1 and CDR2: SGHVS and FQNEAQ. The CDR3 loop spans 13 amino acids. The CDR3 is CASSSPGRGRAFF. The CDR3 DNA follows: TGTGCCAGCAGCTCCCCGGGCAGGGGACGAGCTTTCTTT.

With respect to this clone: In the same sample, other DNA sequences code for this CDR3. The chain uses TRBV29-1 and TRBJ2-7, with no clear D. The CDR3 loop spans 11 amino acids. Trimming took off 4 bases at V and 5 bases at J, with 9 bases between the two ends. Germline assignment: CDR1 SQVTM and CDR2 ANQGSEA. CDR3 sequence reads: CSVGTLDEQYF. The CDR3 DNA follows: TGCAGCGTTGGGACGTTAGACGAGCAGTACTTC.

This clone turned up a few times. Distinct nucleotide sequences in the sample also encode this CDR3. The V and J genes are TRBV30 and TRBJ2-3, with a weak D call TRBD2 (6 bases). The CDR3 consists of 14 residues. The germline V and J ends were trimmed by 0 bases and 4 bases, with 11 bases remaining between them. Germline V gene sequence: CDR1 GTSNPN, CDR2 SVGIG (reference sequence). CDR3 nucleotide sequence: TGTGCCTGGAGTGTAGGAGGGAGCGCAGATACGCAGTATTTT. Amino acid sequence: CAWSVGGSADTQYF.

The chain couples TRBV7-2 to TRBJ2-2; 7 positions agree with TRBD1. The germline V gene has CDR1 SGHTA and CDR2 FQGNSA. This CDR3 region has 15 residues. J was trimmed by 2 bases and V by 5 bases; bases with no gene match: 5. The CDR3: CASSQGQINTGELFF. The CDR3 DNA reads TGTGCCAGCAGCCAGGGACAGATAAACACCGGGGAGCTGTTTTTT.

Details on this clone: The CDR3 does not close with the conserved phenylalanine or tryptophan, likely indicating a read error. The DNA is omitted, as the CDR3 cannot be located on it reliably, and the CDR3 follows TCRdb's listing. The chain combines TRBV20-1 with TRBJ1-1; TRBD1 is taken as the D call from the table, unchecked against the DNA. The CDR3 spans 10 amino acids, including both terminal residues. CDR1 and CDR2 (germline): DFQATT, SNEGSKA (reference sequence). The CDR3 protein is CSARDILGHL.

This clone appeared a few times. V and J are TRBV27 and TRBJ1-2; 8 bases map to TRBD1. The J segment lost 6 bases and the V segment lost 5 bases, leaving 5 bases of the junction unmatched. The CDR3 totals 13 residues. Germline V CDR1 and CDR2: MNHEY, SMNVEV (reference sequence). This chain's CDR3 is CASSPGQEDGYTF. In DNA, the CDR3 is TGTGCCAGCAGTCCGGGACAGGAGGATGGCTACACCTTC.

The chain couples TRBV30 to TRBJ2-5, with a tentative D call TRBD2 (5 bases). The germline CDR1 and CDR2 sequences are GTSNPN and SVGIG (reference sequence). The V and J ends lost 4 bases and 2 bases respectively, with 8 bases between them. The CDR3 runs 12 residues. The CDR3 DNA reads TGTGCCTGGAATTCGGGACAAGAGACCCAGTACTTC. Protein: CAWNSGQETQYF.

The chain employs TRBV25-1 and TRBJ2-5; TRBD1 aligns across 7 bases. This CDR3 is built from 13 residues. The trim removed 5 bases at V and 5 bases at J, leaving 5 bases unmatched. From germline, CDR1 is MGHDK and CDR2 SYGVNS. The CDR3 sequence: CASSQQGWETQYF. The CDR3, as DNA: TGTGCCAGCAGTCAACAGGGGTGGGAGACCCAGTACTTC.

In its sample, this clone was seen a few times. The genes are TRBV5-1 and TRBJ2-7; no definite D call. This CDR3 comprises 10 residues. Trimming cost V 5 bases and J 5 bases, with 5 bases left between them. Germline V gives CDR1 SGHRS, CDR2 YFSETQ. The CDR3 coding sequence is TGCGCCAGCAGGATTGACGAGCAGTACTTC. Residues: CASRIDEQYF.

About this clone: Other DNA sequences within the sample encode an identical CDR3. This CDR3 is CASSQDGGQPQHF. For the CDR3, the DNA is TGCGCCAGCAGCCAAGATGGGGGTCAGCCCCAGCATTTT. V and J are TRBV4-3 and TRBJ1-5; a possible D gene is TRBD1 (5 bases). This CDR3 is 13 amino acids long. Per the germline V gene, CDR1 is LGHNA and CDR2 is YSLEER. Between the trimmed V and J ends, which lost 0 bases and 6 bases, there was a span of 6 bases.

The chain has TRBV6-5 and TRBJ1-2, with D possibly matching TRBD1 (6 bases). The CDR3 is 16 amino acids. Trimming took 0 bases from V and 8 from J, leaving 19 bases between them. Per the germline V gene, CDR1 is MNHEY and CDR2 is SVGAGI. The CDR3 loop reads CASSYSNQGPRGGYTF. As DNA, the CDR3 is TGTGCCAGCAGTTACTCCAACCAGGGGCCGCGGGGAGGCTACACCTTC.

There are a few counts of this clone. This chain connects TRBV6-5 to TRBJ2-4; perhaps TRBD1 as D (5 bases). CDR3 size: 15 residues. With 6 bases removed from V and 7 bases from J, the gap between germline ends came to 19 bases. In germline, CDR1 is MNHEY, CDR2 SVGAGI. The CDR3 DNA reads TGTGCCAGCAGCACGTCGGACACCCGGCGGAACATTCAGTACTTC. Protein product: CASSTSDTRRNIQYF.

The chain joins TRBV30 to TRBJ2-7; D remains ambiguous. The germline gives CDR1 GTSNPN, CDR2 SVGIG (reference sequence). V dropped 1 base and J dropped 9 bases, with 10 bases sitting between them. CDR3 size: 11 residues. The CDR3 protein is CAWSESTSQYF. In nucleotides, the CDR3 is TGTGCCTGGAGTGAGTCTACGTCGCAGTACTTC.

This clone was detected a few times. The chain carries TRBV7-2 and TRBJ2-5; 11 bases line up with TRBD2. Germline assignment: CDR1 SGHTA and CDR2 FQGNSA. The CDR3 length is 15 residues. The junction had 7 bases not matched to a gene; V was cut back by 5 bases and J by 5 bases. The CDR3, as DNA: TGTGCCAGCAGCCAGAAACTAGCGGGGGCGGAGACCCAGTACTTC. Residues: CASSQKLAGAETQYF.

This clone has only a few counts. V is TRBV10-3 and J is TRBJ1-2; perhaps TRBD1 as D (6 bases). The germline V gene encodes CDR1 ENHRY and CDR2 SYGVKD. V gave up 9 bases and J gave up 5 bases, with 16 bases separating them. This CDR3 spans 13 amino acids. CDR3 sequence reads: CAMGAEYGYGYTF. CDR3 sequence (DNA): TGTGCCATGGGGGCGGAGTATGGTTATGGCTACACCTTC.

This CDR3 reads CASSHRTSGRLLAKNIQYF. The CDR3 DNA is TGTGCCAGCAGCCATAGGACTAGCGGGAGGTTGTTAGCCAAAAACATTCAGTACTTC. This sequence joins TRBV13 and TRBJ2-4; TRBD2 agrees at 14 bases. Germline-derived CDR1 and CDR2 are PRHDT and FYEKMQ (reference sequence). This CDR3 region has 19 residues. V shed 5 bases and J 0 bases; nucleotides not matched to a gene: 9.

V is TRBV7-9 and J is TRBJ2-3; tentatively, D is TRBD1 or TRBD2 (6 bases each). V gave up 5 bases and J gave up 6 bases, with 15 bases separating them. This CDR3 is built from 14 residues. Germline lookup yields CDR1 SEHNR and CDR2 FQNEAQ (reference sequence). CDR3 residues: CASSPSAGGDTQYF. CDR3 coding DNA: TGTGCCAGCAGCCCCAGCGCCGGGGGCGATACGCAGTATTTT.

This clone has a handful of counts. CDR3 amino acids: CASTSGLATSTDTQYF. DNA of the CDR3: TGTGCCAGCACCTCGGGACTAGCGACTAGCACAGATACGCAGTATTTT. The V and J genes are TRBV2 and TRBJ2-3; TRBD2 aligns across 10 bases. The ends lost 7 bases at V and 0 bases at J; junction bases unmatched: 7. The CDR3 runs 16 residues. The germline gives CDR1 SNHLY, CDR2 FYNNEI.